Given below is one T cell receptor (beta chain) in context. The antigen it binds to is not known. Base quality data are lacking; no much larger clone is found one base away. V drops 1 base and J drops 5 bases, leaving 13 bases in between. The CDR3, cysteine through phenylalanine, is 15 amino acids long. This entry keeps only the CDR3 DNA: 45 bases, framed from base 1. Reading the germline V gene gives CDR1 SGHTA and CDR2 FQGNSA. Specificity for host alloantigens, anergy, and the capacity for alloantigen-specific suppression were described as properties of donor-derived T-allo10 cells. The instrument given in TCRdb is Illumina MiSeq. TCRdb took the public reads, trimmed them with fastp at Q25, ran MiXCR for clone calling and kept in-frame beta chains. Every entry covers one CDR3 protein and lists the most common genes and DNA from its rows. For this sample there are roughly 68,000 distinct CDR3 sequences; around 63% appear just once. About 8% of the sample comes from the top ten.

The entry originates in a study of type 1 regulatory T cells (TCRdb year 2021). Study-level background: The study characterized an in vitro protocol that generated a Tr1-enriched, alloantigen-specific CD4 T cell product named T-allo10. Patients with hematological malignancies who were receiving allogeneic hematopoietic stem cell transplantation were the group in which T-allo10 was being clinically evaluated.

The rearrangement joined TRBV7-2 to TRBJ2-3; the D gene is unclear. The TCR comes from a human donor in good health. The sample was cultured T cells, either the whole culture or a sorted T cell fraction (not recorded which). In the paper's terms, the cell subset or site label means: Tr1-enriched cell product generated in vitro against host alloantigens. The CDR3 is CASSLVSSGRDTQYF. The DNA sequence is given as TGTGCCAGCAGCTTAGTTTCATCCGGCAGAGATACGCAGTATTTT. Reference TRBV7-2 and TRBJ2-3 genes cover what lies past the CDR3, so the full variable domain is GAGVSQSPSNKVTEKGKDVELRCDPISGHTALYWYRQSLGQGLEFLIYFQGNSAPDKSGLPSDRFSAERTGGSVSTLTIQRTQQEDSAVYLCASSLVSSGRDTQYFGPGTRLTVL.